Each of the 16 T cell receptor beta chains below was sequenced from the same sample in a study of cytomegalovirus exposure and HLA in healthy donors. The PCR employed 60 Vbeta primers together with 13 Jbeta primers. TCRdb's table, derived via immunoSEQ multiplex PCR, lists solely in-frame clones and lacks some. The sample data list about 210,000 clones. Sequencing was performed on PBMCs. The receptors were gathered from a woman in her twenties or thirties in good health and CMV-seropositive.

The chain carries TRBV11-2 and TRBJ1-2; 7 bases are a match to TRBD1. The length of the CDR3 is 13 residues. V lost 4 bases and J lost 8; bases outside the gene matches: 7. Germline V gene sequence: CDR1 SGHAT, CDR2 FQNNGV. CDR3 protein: CASSSDRAGGYTF. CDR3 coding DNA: TGTGCCAGCAGCTCCGACAGGGCTGGCGGCTACACCTTC.

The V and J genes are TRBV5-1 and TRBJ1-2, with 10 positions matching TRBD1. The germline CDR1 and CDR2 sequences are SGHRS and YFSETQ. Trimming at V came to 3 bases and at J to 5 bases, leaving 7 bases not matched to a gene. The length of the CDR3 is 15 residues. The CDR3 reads CASSSQVGQGYGYTF. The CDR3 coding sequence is TGCGCCAGCAGCTCCCAGGTGGGACAGGGGTATGGCTACACCTTC.

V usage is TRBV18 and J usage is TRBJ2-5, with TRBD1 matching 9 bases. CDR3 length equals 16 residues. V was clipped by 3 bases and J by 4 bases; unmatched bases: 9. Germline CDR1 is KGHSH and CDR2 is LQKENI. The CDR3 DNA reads TGTGCCAGCTCACCCTCCTCGGGACAGGGTTTAGAGACCCAGTACTTC. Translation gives CASSPSSGQGLETQYF.

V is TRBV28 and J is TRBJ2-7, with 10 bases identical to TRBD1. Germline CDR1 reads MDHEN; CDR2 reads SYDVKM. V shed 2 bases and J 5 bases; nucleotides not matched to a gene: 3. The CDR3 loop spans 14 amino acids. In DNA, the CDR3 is TGTGCCAGCAGTTTACGTGGGACAGGGGACGAGCAGTACTTC. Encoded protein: CASSLRGTGDEQYF.

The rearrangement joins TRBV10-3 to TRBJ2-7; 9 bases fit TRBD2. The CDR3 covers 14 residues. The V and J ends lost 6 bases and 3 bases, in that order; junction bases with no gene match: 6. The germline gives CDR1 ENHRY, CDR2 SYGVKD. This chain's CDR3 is CAISKGLALYEQYF. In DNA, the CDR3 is TGTGCCATCAGCAAGGGACTAGCTCTCTACGAGCAGTACTTC.

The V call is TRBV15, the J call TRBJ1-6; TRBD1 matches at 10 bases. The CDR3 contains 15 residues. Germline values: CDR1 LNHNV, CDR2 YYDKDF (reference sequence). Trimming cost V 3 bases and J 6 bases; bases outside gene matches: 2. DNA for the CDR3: TGTGCCACCAGCAGGGGGACAGGGGTTAATTCACCCCTCCACTTT. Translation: CATSRGTGVNSPLHF.

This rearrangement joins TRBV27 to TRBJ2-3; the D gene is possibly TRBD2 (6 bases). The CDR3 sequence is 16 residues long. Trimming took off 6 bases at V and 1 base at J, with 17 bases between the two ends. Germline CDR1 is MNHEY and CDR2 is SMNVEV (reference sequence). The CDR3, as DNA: TGTGCCAGCAGCCCCGGCCGCGGGACCGGCACAGATACGCAGTATTTT. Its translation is CASSPGRGTGTDTQYF.

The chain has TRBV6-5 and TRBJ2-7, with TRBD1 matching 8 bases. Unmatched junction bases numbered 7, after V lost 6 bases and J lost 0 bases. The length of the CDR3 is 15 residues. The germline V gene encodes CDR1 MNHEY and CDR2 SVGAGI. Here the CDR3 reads CASRFRGQGSYEQYF. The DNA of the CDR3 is TGTGCCAGCAGGTTCCGAGGACAGGGCTCCTACGAGCAGTACTTC.

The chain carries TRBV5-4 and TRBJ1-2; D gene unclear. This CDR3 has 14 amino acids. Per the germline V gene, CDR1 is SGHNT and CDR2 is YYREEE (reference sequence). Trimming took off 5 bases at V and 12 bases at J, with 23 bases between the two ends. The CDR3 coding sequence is TGTGCCAGCAGTTACCCGGGAGGAACCGTAATGGACACCTTC. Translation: CASSYPGGTVMDTF.

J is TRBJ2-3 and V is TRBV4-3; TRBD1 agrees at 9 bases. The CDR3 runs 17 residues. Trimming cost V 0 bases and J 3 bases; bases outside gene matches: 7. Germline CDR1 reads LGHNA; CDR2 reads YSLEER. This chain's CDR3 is CASSQESWDRATDTQYF. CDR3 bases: TGCGCCAGCAGCCAAGAAAGTTGGGACAGGGCTACAGATACGCAGTATTTT.

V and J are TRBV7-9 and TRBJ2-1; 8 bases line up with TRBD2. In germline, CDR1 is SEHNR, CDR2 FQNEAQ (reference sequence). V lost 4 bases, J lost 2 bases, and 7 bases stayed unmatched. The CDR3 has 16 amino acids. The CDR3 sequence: CASSSRGGLAYNEQFF. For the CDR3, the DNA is TGTGCCAGCAGCTCCCGGGGGGGACTAGCCTACAATGAGCAGTTCTTC.

The DNA for the CDR3 is TGCGCCAGCAGCTCGGGACTAGCGGGACTTAGGTACCAAGAGACCCAGTACTTC. Translating gives CASSSGLAGLRYQETQYF. The rearrangement uses TRBV5-1 and TRBJ2-5; TRBD2 matches 13 bases. V dropped 3 bases and J dropped 0; count of bases not matched to a gene: 8. This CDR3 spans 18 amino acids. Germline-derived CDR1 and CDR2 are SGHRS and YFSETQ.

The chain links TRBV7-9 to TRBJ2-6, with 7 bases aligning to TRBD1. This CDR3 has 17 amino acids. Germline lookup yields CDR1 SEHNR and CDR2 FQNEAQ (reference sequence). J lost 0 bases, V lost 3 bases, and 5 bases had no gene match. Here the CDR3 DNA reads TGTGCCAGCAGCTTTGACAGGGCCACCTCTGGGGCCAACGTCCTGACTTTC. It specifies CASSFDRATSGANVLTF.

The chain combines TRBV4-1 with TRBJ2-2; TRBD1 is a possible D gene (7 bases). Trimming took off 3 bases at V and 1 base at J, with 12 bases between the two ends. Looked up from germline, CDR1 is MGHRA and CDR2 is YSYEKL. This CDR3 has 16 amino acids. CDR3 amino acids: CASSQEGQWNTGELFF. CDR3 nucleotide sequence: TGCGCCAGCAGCCAGGAGGGACAGTGGAACACCGGGGAGCTGTTTTTT.

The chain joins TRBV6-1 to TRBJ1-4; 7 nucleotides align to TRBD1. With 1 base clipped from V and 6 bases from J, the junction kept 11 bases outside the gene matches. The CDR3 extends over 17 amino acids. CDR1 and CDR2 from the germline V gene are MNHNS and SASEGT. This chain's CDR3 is CASSEDLGQAHYEKLFF. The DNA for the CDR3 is TGTGCCAGCAGTGAAGATCTAGGACAGGCTCATTATGAAAAACTGTTTTTT.

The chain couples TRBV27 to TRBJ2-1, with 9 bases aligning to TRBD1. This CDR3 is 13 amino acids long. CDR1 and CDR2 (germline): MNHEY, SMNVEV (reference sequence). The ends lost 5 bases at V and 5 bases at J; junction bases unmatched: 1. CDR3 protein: CASSGTGNNEQFF. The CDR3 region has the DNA TGTGCCAGCAGTGGGACAGGGAACAATGAGCAGTTCTTC.